This TCR beta chain was recorded in a study of blood T cell repertoires in COVID-19. The wider study: From the United States, Italy and Spain came samples of acute and convalescent COVID-19. PBMCs, B-cell-depleted T cells, or T cells were the source of the cDNA or gDNA that made up the material.

Per the germline V gene, CDR1 is SGHVS and CDR2 is FQNEAQ. The CDR3 sequence is 14 residues long. V was shortened by 5 bases and J by 2 bases, with 13 bases between the two germline ends. In the original workflow: Reference gene primer amplification yielded estimated nucleated cell counts. Libraries were prepared by immunoSEQ multiplex PCR; TCRdb keeps only in-frame clonotypes and omits some of them. The D gene and trimming were derived from the DNA, and the V and J assignments and clone size from that table. This sample has tens of thousands of clones, with about 88% found just once. What was sequenced was peripheral blood. This receptor was identified in a human donor in a cohort sampled during active COVID-19. This rearrangement joins TRBV7-8 to TRBJ2-7, with D possibly matching TRBD2 (5 bases). The CDR3 sequence is CASSPRPGTYEQYF. For the CDR3, the DNA is TGTGCCAGCAGCCCTCGCCCGGGGACCTACGAGCAGTACTTC.